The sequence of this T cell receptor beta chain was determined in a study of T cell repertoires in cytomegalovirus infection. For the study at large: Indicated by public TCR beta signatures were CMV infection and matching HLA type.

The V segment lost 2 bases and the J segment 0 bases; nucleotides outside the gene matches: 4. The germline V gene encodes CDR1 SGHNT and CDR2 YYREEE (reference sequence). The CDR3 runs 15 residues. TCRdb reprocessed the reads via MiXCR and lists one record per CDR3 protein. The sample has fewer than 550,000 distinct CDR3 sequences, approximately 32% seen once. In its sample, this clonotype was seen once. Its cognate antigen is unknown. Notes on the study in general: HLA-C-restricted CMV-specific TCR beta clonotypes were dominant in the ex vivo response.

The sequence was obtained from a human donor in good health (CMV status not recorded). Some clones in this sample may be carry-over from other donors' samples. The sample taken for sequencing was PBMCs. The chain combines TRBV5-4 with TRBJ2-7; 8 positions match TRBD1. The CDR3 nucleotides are TGTGCCAGCAGCTTACCTCAGGGGGCCTCCTACGAGCAGTACTTC. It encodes CASSLPQGASYEQYF.